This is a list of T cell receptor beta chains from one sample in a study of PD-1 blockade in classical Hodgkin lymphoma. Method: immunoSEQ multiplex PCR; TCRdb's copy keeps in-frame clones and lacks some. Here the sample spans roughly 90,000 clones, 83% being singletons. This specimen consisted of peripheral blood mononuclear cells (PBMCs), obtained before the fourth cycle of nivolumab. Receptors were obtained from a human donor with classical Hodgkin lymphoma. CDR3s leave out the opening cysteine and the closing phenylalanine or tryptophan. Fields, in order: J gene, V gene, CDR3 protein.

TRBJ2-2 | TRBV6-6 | ASTPPGQVTGELF
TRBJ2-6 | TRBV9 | ASSVASREGLGAGANVLT
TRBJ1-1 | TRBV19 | ASSIVDTEAF
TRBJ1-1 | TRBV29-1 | SAQGASGTEAF
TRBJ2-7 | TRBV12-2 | ASRSGRRPYEQY
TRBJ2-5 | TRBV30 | AWSRAAQETQY
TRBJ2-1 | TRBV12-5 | ASGFGQGYEQF
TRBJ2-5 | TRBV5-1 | ASSLAPQQRLAGGQETQY
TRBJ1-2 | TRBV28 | ASWGQAYGYT
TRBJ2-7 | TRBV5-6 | ASSPIPSGRLYEQY
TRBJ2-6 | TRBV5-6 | ASSLPLAGGSGANVLT
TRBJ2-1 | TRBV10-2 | ASRLGEGLGEQF
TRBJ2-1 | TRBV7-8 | ASSLSPGLAGGSSYNEQF
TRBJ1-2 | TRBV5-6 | ASSLAGREGYT
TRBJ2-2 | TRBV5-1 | ASSYLAGDTGELF
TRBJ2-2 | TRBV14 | ASSLTSGRNTGELF
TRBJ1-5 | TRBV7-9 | ASSAAGGGQPQH
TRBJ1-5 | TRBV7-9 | ASSLEGTGANQPQH
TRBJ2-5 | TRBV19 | ASSRMGPSQETQY
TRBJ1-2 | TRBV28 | ASSLLAFYGYT
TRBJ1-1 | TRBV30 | AWTPDGTYTEAF
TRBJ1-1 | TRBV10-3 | AISERQVGSNTEAF
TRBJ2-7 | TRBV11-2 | ASSWGPSSYEQY